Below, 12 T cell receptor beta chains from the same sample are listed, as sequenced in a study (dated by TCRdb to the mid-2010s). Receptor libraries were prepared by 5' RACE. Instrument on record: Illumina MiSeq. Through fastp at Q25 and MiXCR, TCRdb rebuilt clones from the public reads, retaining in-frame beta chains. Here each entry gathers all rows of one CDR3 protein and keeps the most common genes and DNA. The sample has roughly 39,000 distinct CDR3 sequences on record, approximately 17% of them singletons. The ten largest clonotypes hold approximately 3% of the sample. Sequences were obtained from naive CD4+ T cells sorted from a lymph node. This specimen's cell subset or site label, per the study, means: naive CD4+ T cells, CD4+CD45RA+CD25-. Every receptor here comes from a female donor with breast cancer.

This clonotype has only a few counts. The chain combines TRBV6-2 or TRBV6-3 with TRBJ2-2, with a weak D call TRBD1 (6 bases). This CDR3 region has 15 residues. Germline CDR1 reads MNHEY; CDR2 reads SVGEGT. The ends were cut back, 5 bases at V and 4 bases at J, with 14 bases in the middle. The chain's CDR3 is CASSTPAGATGELFF. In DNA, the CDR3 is TGTGCCAGCAGTACCCCGGCAGGGGCCACCGGGGAGCTGTTTTTT.

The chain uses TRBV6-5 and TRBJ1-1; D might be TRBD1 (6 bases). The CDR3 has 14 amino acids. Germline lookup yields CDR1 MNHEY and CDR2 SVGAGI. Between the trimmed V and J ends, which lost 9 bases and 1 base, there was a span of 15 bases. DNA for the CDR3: TGTGCCAGTAGCGGAGGGGGGACGAACACTGAAGCTTTCTTT. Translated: CASSGGGTNTEAFF.

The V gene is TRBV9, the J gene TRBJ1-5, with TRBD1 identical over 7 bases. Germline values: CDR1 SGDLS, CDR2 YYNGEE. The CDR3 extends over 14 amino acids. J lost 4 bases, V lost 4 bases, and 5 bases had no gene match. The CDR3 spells CASSPGTVNQPQHF. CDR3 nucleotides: TGTGCCAGCAGCCCTGGGACAGTAAATCAGCCCCAGCATTTT.

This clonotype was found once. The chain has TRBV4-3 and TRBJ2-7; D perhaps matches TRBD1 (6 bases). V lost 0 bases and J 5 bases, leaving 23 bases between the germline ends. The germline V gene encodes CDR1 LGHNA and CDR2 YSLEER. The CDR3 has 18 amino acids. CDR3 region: CASSQDSGARGARNEQYF. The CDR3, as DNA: TGCGCCAGCAGCCAAGATAGTGGGGCCAGGGGCGCACGTAACGAGCAGTACTTC.

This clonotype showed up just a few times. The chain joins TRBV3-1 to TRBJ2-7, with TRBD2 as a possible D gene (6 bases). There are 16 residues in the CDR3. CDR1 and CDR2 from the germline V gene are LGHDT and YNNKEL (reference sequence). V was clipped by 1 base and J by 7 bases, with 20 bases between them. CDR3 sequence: CASSQGAQRAGGEQYF. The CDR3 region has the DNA TGTGCCAGCAGCCAAGGGGCCCAACGGGCCGGGGGAGAGCAGTACTTC.

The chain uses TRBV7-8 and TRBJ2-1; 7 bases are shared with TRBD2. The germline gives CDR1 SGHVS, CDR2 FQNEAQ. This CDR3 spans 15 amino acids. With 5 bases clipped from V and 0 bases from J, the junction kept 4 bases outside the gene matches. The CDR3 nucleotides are TGTGCCAGCAGCCCCCCGGGAGGCTCCTACAATGAGCAGTTCTTC. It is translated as CASSPPGGSYNEQFF.

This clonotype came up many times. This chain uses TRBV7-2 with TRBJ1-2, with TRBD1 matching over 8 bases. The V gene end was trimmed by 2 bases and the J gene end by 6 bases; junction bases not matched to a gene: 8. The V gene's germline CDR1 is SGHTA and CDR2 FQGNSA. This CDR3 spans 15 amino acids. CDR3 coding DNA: TGTGCCAGCAGCTTATTCAGCCAGGGGGCCGATGGCTACACCTTC. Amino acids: CASSLFSQGADGYTF.

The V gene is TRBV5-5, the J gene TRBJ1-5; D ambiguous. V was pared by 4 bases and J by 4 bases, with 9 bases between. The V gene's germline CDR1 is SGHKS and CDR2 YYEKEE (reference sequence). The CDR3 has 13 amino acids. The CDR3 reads CASSGEGNQPQHF. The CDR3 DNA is TGTGCCAGCAGCGGAGAGGGTAATCAGCCCCAGCATTTT. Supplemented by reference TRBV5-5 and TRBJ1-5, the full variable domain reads DAGVTQSPTHLIKTRGQQVTLRCSPISGHKSVSWYQQVLGQGPQFIFQYYEKEERGRGNFPDRFSARQFPNYSSELNVNALLLGDSALYLCASSGEGNQPQHFGDGTRLSIL.

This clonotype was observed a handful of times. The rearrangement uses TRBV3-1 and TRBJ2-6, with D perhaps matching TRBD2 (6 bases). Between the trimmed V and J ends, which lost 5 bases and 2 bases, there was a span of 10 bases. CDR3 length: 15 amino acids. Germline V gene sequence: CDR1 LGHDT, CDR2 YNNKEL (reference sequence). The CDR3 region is CASSGGTAGANVLTF. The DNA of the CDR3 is TGTGCCAGCAGCGGAGGGACGGCTGGGGCCAACGTCCTGACTTTC.

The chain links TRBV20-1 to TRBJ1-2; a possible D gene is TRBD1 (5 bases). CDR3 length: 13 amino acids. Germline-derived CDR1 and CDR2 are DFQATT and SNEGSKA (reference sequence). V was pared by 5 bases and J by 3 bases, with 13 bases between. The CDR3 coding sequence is TGCAGTGCTTCCGCAGCACAGGACTATGGCTACACCTTC. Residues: CSASAAQDYGYTF.

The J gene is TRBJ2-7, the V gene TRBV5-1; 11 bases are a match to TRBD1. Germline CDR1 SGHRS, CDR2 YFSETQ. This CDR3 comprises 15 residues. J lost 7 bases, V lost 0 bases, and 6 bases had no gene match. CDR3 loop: CASSLEGQGAREQYF. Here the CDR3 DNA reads TGCGCCAGCAGCTTGGAAGGACAGGGGGCGCGGGAGCAGTACTTC.

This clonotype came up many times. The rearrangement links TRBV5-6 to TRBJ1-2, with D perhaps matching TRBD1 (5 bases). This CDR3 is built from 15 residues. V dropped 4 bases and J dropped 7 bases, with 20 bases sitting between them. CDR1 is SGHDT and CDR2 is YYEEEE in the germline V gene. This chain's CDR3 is CASSMGPDLQSGYTF. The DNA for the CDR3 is TGTGCCAGCAGCATGGGACCGGACCTGCAAAGTGGCTACACCTTC.